The 30 T cell receptor beta chains listed next were all sequenced from one sample in a study of T cell repertoires in cytomegalovirus infection. TCRdb used MiXCR to reprocess the reads, holding one entry per CDR3 protein. This sample has about 260,000 distinct CDR3 sequences, with approximately 14% found just once. Sample: PBMCs. These receptors were taken from a human donor in good health (CMV status not recorded). Some clones in this sample may be carry-over from other donors' samples.

Only a few counts were recorded for this clonotype. The J gene is TRBJ1-5, the V gene TRBV27; D is ambiguous. In germline, CDR1 is MNHEY, CDR2 SMNVEV (reference sequence). V lost 8 bases and J 3 bases, leaving 17 bases between the germline ends. The CDR3 is made up of 15 amino acids. This CDR3 is CASAPLVRANQPQHF. CDR3 nucleotides: TGTGCCAGCGCCCCTCTTGTTAGGGCCAATCAGCCCCAGCATTTT.

In this sample, this clonotype turned up many times. The chain has TRBV7-3 and TRBJ1-5; D remains ambiguous. The V end was cut by 6 bases, the J end by 3 bases, with 9 bases between. The CDR3 sequence is 13 residues long. Germline CDR1 is SGHTA and CDR2 is FQGTGA. The CDR3: CASSRTFNQPQHF. The CDR3 nucleotides read TGTGCCAGCAGTCGGACCTTCAATCAGCCCCAGCATTTT.

This clonotype was seen at least ten times. V usage is TRBV20-1 and J usage is TRBJ2-1; D is undetermined. V was cut by 3 bases and J by 0 bases, with 6 bases left in between. Germline values: CDR1 DFQATT, CDR2 SNEGSKA (reference sequence). The CDR3 consists of 13 residues. This CDR3 reads CSASLGSYNEQFF. The DNA of the CDR3 is TGCAGTGCTAGCTTGGGCTCCTACAATGAGCAGTTCTTC.

This clonotype was counted only a few times. The chain links TRBV2 to TRBJ2-7; D is tentatively TRBD1 or TRBD2 (5 bases each). V lost 3 bases, J lost 5 bases, and 11 bases lay in between. Per germline, CDR1 SNHLY and CDR2 FYNNEI. CDR3 length: 13 residues. The CDR3 sequence is CASSEWGSDEQYF. CDR3 nucleotide sequence: TGTGCCAGCAGTGAGTGGGGGTCGGACGAGCAGTACTTC.

This chain joins TRBV6-6 and TRBJ2-1; 8 nucleotides match TRBD2. J gave up 6 bases and V 7 bases, and 11 bases lay outside the gene matches. From germline, CDR1 is MNHNY and CDR2 SVGAGI (reference sequence). The CDR3 runs to 15 residues. CDR3 region: CASNSGGHKGNEQFF. In nucleotides, the CDR3 is TGTGCCAGCAACTCGGGGGGGCATAAGGGCAATGAGCAGTTCTTC.

The chain is built from TRBV20-1 and TRBJ1-6; D is unclear. This CDR3 has 14 amino acids. Deletions cut 3 bases from V and 9 bases from J, with 15 bases between. The germline V gene encodes CDR1 DFQATT and CDR2 SNEGSKA (reference sequence). The CDR3 nucleotides are TGCAGTGCTAGGGAGGCGAGGGATGGTTCACCCCTCCACTTT. This encodes CSAREARDGSPLHF.

The rearrangement links TRBV20-1 to TRBJ2-3; D not certain. The CDR3 spans 12 residues. Germline CDR1 DFQATT, CDR2 SNEGSKA (reference sequence). The CDR3 coding sequence is TGCAGGGGGTACTTAACCACAGATACGCAGTATTTT. Residues: CRGYLTTDTQYF.

This clonotype appeared many times. The chain carries TRBV7-2 and TRBJ2-6; D gene unclear. The CDR3 spans 16 residues. The V end lost 5 bases, the J end lost 4 bases, and 15 bases lay between the germline ends. Germline CDR1 is SGHTA and CDR2 is FQGNSA. The CDR3 spells CASSERHLQGANVLTF. Here the CDR3 DNA reads TGTGCCAGCAGCGAGAGACACCTACAAGGGGCCAACGTCCTGACTTTC.

This clonotype was detected a few times. V and J are TRBV7-9 and TRBJ1-2, with 8 bases identical to TRBD1. The germline V gene encodes CDR1 SEHNR and CDR2 FQNEAQ (reference sequence). The J segment lost 4 bases and the V segment lost 5 bases, leaving 6 bases of the junction unmatched. There are 14 residues in the CDR3. CDR3: CASSTGQGSYGYTF. The CDR3 DNA is TGTGCCAGCAGCACCGGACAGGGAAGCTATGGCTACACCTTC.

This clonotype was picked up a small number of times. V usage is TRBV29-1 and J usage is TRBJ1-5, with TRBD1 matching over 8 bases. CDR3 length equals 13 residues. Trimming removed 5 bases from V and 3 bases from J; junction bases left unmatched: 3. The V gene's germline CDR1 is SQVTM and CDR2 ANQGSEA. DNA for the CDR3: TGCAGCGTTTCGACAGGGGACAATCAGCCCCAGCATTTT. It translates to CSVSTGDNQPQHF.

This clonotype was seen only a few times. J is TRBJ2-3 and V is TRBV11-2, with D hard to call. V lost 5 bases and J 2 bases, leaving 14 bases between the germline ends. The CDR3 has 15 residues. Germline V gives CDR1 SGHAT, CDR2 FQNNGV. The CDR3 reads CASSITLSPTDTQYF. The CDR3, as DNA: TGTGCCAGCAGCATCACCCTCTCCCCCACAGATACGCAGTATTTT.

This clonotype was recorded at least ten times. V usage is TRBV7-2 and J usage is TRBJ1-5; unclear D gene. V lost 1 base and J 0 bases, leaving 13 bases between the germline ends. The CDR3 contains 17 residues. Germline loops: CDR1 SGHTA, CDR2 FQGNSA. The CDR3 sequence is CASSLGRPLYSNQPQHF. The CDR3 DNA is TGTGCCAGCAGCTTAGGTCGGCCGCTATATAGCAATCAGCCCCAGCATTTT.

In its sample, this clonotype was seen a few times. J is TRBJ1-1 and V is TRBV18, with TRBD1 identical over 8 bases. The CDR3 extends over 16 amino acids. V dropped 4 bases and J dropped 7; count of bases not matched to a gene: 14. Per germline, CDR1 KGHSH and CDR2 LQKENI. CDR3 coding DNA: TGTGCCAGCTCACAACCCCCGACAGGGGCCCATTTTGAAGCTTTCTTT. This sequence encodes CASSQPPTGAHFEAFF.

The CDR3 DNA is TGTGCCACCAGGGAAGCAACTGAAGCTTTCTTT. Translation gives CATREATEAFF. This sequence joins TRBV6-2 or TRBV6-3 and TRBJ1-1; possibly TRBD1 for D (5 bases). CDR3 length equals 11 residues. CDR1 MNHEY and CDR2 SVGEGT come from the germline V gene. V was trimmed by 10 bases and J by 5 bases, leaving 11 bases between them.

This chain connects TRBV15 to TRBJ1-5; TRBD1 matches at 7 bases. Trimming cost V 3 bases and J 2 bases; bases outside gene matches: 4. Germline CDR1 LNHNV, CDR2 YYDKDF (reference sequence). This CDR3 region has 15 residues. CDR3 loop: CATSRQGEGNQPQHF. CDR3 in DNA: TGTGCCACCAGCAGGCAGGGGGAAGGCAATCAGCCCCAGCATTTT.

V usage is TRBV19 and J usage is TRBJ2-7, with TRBD1 matching 11 bases. Germline loops: CDR1 LNHDA, CDR2 SQIVND (reference sequence). The CDR3 runs 15 residues. With V trimmed by 2 bases and J by 5 bases, 5 bases remained unmatched. The CDR3 loop reads CASSISRTGGNEQYF. The CDR3 nucleotides are TGTGCCAGTAGTATATCCCGGACAGGGGGCAACGAGCAGTACTTC. The full variable domain, with the rest looked up from reference TRBV19 and TRBJ2-7, is DGGITQSPKYLFRKEGQNVTLSCEQNLNHDAMYWYRQDPGQGLRLIYYSQIVNDFQKGDIAEGYSVSREKKESFPLTVTSAQKNPTAFYLCASSISRTGGNEQYFGPGTRLTVT.

This clonotype was counted only a few times. This chain connects TRBV4-2 to TRBJ2-2; D might be TRBD1 or TRBD2, each matching 5 bases. With 1 base removed from V and 4 bases from J, the gap between germline ends came to 10 bases. CDR1 is LGHNA, CDR2 YNFKEQ, per germline. The CDR3 totals 15 residues. CDR3 in DNA: TGTGCCAGCAGCCAAGGCAGGGCGGGCACCGGGGAGCTGTTTTTT. This encodes CASSQGRAGTGELFF.

This clonotype has a count of ten or more. This chain uses TRBV11-1 with TRBJ2-5, with D perhaps TRBD2 (6 bases). CDR1 and CDR2 from the germline V gene are SGHAT and FQDESV (reference sequence). This CDR3 region has 14 residues. V was cut by 5 bases and J by 5 bases, with 15 bases left in between. CDR3 region: CASSLRRLAETQYF. For the CDR3, the DNA is TGTGCCAGCAGCCTACGTCGGCTAGCGGAGACCCAGTACTTC.

This clonotype was detected only a few times. V is TRBV20-1 and J is TRBJ2-1; D not resolved. The CDR3 length is 16 residues. The germline V gene encodes CDR1 DFQATT and CDR2 SNEGSKA (reference sequence). The V end lost 1 base, the J end lost 0 bases, and 13 bases lay between the germline ends. The CDR3 bases are TGCAGTGCTAGAGCGAGTGGAGCGCTCTCCTACAATGAGCAGTTCTTC. Amino acid sequence: CSARASGALSYNEQFF.

V usage is TRBV7-6 and J usage is TRBJ2-5; D gene ambiguous. The V gene lost 7 bases and the J gene lost 0 bases, with 12 bases spanning the gap. This CDR3 spans 14 amino acids. Germline V gene sequence: CDR1 SGHVS, CDR2 FNYEAQ. The CDR3 DNA reads as TGTGCCAGCACCCCCCTGCAGTACCAAGAGACCCAGTACTTC. Protein sequence: CASTPLQYQETQYF. The full variable domain, its missing parts supplied by reference TRBV7-6 and TRBJ2-5, is GAGVSQSPRYKVTKRGQDVALRCDPISGHVSLYWYRQALGQGPEFLTYFNYEAQQDKSGLPNDRFSAERPEGSISTLTIQRTEQRDSAMYRCASTPLQYQETQYFGPGTRLLVL.

This clonotype was observed at least ten times. The chain combines TRBV7-2 with TRBJ1-5; D ambiguous. The V and J ends lost 1 base and 2 bases respectively, with 9 bases between them. The CDR3 length is 15 residues. The germline gives CDR1 SGHTA, CDR2 FQGNSA. The CDR3 nucleotides are TGTGCCAGCAGCTTAGTGGGCGGCGGCAATCAGCCCCAGCATTTT. Its protein is CASSLVGGGNQPQHF.

V and J are TRBV6-1 and TRBJ1-6; D might be TRBD1 (5 bases). The CDR3 spans 15 residues. The V and J ends lost 6 bases and 9 bases respectively, with 18 bases between them. Looked up from germline, CDR1 is MNHNS and CDR2 is SASEGT. The CDR3 sequence: CASSSSPGAPSPLHF. The CDR3 DNA reads as TGTGCCAGCAGCTCCTCCCCCGGGGCCCCTTCACCCCTCCACTTT.

The sample holds a few counts of this clonotype. The chain is built from TRBV29-1 and TRBJ2-5, with 9 bases identical to TRBD2. This CDR3 has 17 amino acids. J lost 2 bases, V lost 6 bases, and 16 bases had no gene match. Germline CDR1 and CDR2: SQVTM and ANQGSEA. CDR3 sequence reads: CSVAPRGGRARQETQYF. DNA of the CDR3: TGCAGCGTCGCCCCGAGGGGCGGGAGGGCTCGACAAGAGACCCAGTACTTC.

This clonotype was counted many times. The chain is built from TRBV11-2 and TRBJ2-3; D perhaps matches TRBD2 (5 bases). This CDR3 region has 16 residues. Germline assignment: CDR1 SGHAT and CDR2 FQNNGV. Between the trimmed V and J ends, which lost 4 bases and 2 bases, there was a span of 16 bases. CDR3 DNA sequence: TGTGCCAGCAGCTCGACTACACGTCCCCCCACAGATACGCAGTATTTT. It specifies CASSSTTRPPTDTQYF.

The rearrangement uses TRBV29-1 and TRBJ1-1; 7 nucleotides agree with TRBD1. Trimming removed 5 bases from V and 11 bases from J; junction bases left unmatched: 8. This CDR3 has 11 amino acids. Germline CDR1 SQVTM, CDR2 ANQGSEA. The CDR3 spells CSVLTGARAFF. The CDR3 DNA sequence: TGCAGCGTTTTAACAGGGGCGAGGGCTTTCTTT.

This clonotype was recorded at least ten times. The genes are TRBV11-2 and TRBJ1-3; D is undetermined. The CDR3 covers 14 residues. Trimming pared 3 bases from V and 1 base from J, leaving 7 bases between. CDR1 SGHAT and CDR2 FQNNGV come from the germline V gene. DNA for the CDR3: TGTGCCAGCAGCTTCGGGCTATCTGGAAACACCATATATTTT. Translation: CASSFGLSGNTIYF.

Only a few counts were recorded for this clonotype. This chain uses TRBV29-1 with TRBJ1-2; TRBD1 matches 9 bases. V lost 6 bases to trimming and J lost 8 bases; unmatched junction nucleotides: 10. Germline loops: CDR1 SQVTM, CDR2 ANQGSEA. The CDR3 runs 13 residues. In DNA form, the CDR3 reads TGCAGCGTCGCGAGACAGGGGGTGGGCGGCTACACCTTC. Amino acids: CSVARQGVGGYTF.

This clonotype was observed many times. The gene calls are TRBV6-5 and TRBJ2-7; 7 positions match TRBD1. Germline V gene data show CDR1 as MNHEY and CDR2 as SVGAGI. V shed 8 bases, J shed 3 bases, and the junction held 22 bases outside the gene matches. The CDR3 has 18 residues. CDR3 DNA sequence: TGTGCCAGCTCTACGACCTTCCCTGGGACAGCTCAAATCTACGAGCAGTACTTC. It encodes CASSTTFPGTAQIYEQYF.

This clonotype showed up many times. This chain joins TRBV28 and TRBJ2-7; TRBD2 matches 10 bases. Germline loops: CDR1 MDHEN, CDR2 SYDVKM. The CDR3 consists of 15 residues. The trim removed 7 bases at V and 0 bases at J, leaving 6 bases unmatched. The CDR3 nucleotides are TGTGCCAGCAATACAGGGACTAGCGCCTCCTACGAGCAGTACTTC. It is translated as CASNTGTSASYEQYF. Drawing the rest from reference TRBV28 and TRBJ2-7, the complete variable domain is DVKVTQSSRYLVKRTGEKVFLECVQDMDHENMFWYRQDPGLGLRLIYFSYDVKMKEKGDIPEGYSVSREKKERFSLILESASTNQTSMYLCASNTGTSASYEQYFGPGTRLTVT.

This clonotype came up many times. The chain uses TRBV9 and TRBJ2-1, with D perhaps matching TRBD2 (5 bases). V was cut by 2 bases and J by 0 bases, with 12 bases left in between. CDR1 SGDLS and CDR2 YYNGEE come from the germline V gene. CDR3 length: 16 amino acids. The CDR3 loop is CASSVRSVYSYNEQFF. DNA of the CDR3: TGTGCCAGCAGCGTTCGTAGCGTGTACTCCTACAATGAGCAGTTCTTC.